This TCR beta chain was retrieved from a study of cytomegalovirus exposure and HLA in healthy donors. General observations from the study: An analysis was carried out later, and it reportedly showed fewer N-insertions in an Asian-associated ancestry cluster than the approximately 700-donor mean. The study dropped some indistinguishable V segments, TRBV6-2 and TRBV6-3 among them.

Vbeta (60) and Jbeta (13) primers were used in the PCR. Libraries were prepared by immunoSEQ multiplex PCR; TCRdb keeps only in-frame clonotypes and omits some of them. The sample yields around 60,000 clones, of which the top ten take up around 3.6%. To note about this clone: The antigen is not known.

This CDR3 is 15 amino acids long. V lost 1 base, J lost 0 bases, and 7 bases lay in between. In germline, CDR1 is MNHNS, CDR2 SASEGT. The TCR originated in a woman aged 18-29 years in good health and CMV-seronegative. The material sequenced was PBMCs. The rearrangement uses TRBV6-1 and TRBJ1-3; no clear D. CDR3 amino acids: CASSEVDYSGNTIYF. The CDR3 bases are TGTGCCAGCAGTGAAGTAGATTACTCTGGAAACACCATATATTTT.